Sequencing of this T cell receptor (beta chain) was carried out in a study of memory CD4+ T cells and cytomegalovirus serostatus. Study summary: Healthy Belgian adult donors included roughly ten CMV-positive and around 25 CMV-negative people. Study-wide results and caveats: CD4+ memory repertoires contained about 40% of the roughly 160 reported CMV TCRbeta sequences.

This clone was seen just once. Its target is not known. As originally analysed: After removing out-of-frame reads, under 2.5 million distinct TCRbeta sequences remained. Libraries were prepared by immunoSEQ multiplex PCR; TCRdb keeps only in-frame clonotypes and omits some of them. That table gives V, J and clone size, and the DNA gave D and trimming. The sample yields some 52,000 clones, roughly 78% seen once. CDR3 length: 14 amino acids. With 0 bases removed from V and 2 bases from J, the gap between germline ends came to 9 bases. The germline V gene has CDR1 SGHRS and CDR2 YFSETQ. Single viable CD3+CD4+CD8-CD45RO+ cells were sorted as the memory CD4+ T cells. CD4+ T cells were isolated by positive magnetic selection.

The chain links TRBV5-1 to TRBJ2-7; D is unclear. Input material: memory CD4+ T cells from blood. The receptor's source is an adult in good health and CMV-seronegative. CDR3 sequence (DNA): TGCGCCAGCAGCTTGGAAGGTTGGGCCTACGAGCAGTACTTC. Translated, it gives CASSLEGWAYEQYF.